This TCR beta chain was identified during a study of response to subunit inactivated influenza vaccine. Whole-study results and caveats: Authors suggested each seasonal flu vaccination may recruit only limited numbers of new T cells.

This CDR3 has 14 amino acids. The germline V gene has CDR1 SQVTM and CDR2 ANQGSEA. Trimming took off 7 bases at V and 0 bases at J, with 13 bases between the two ends. The sample holds a few counts of this clonotype. Its antigen is currently unknown. One entry per CDR3 protein results from TCRdb running MiXCR on the RT-PCR reads. The sample records over 650,000 distinct CDR3 sequences, approximately 18% being singletons. The sequencing here drew on PBMCs from blood, taken roughly 5 days after vaccination. This chain uses TRBV29-1 with TRBJ2-4, with D possibly matching TRBD2 (6 bases). This TCR was sampled from a man aged 50 to 59 who received an inactivated influenza vaccine. The CDR3 bases are TGCAGCGCCTCACCGGGACTAGCCAAAAACATTCAGTACTTC. Its protein product is CSASPGLAKNIQYF.